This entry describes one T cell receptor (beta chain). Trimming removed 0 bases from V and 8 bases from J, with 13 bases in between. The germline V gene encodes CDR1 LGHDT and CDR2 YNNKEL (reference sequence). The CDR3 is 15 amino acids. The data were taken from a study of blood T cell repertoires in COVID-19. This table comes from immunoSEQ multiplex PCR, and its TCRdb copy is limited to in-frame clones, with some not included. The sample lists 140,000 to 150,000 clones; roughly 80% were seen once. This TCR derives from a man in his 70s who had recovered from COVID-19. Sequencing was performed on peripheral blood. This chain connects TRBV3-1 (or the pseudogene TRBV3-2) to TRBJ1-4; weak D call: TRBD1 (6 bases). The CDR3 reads CASSQEIGGAEKLFF. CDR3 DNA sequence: TGTGCCAGCAGCCAAGAAATAGGGGGGGCGGAAAAACTGTTTTTT.